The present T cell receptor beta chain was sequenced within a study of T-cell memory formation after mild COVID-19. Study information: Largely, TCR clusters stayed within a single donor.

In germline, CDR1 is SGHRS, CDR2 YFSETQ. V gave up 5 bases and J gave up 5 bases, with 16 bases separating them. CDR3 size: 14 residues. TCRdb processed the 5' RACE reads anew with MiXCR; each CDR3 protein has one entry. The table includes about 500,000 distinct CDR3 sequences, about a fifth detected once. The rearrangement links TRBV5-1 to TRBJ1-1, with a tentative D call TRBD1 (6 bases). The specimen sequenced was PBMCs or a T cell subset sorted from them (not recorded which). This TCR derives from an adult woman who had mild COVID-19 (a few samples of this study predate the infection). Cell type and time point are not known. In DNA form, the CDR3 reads TGCGCCAGCAGGGAGGGGGGGGGATGGACTGAAGCTTTCTTT. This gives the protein CASREGGGWTEAFF. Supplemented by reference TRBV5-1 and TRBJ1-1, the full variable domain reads KAGVTQTPRYLIKTRGQQVTLSCSPISGHRSVSWYQQTPGQGLQFLFEYFSETQRNKGNFPGRFSGRQFSNSRSEMNVSTLELGDSALYLCASREGGGWTEAFFGQGTRLTVV.